This T cell receptor (beta chain) derives from a study of cytomegalovirus exposure and HLA in healthy donors. PCR amplification relied on 60 Vbeta primers (plus 13 Jbeta primers). Data came from immunoSEQ multiplex PCR; TCRdb stores just in-frame clones and leaves some out. Here the sample spans about 210,000 clones, over 60% being singletons. This clone was picked up one time. CDR3 length: 15 amino acids. The germline CDR1 and CDR2 sequences are SGHTA and FQGNSA. V was cut by 5 bases and J by 4 bases, with 14 bases left in between. The gene calls are TRBV7-2 and TRBJ1-4, with D perhaps matching TRBD1 (6 bases). This TCR was recovered from a male donor in good health and CMV-seronegative. What was sequenced was PBMCs. CDR3 region: CASSRLTGLNEKLFF. CDR3 coding DNA: TGTGCCAGCAGCCGACTTACAGGGCTTAATGAAAAACTGTTTTTT.